The rows below give T cell receptor beta chains drawn from one sample of a study of T cell responses to AZD1222 COVID-19 vaccine. TCRdb's table, derived via immunoSEQ multiplex PCR, lists solely in-frame clones and lacks some. Altogether tens of thousands of clones are present, about 91% being singletons, with the ten largest covering about 9%. The specimen comprised peripheral blood, sampled 28 days after the second AZD1222 dose. The receptors come from an adult who received the AZD1222 COVID-19 vaccine. The CDR3 runs from the conserved cysteine through the conserved F or W. Each record gives: CDR3 protein, CDR3 DNA, V gene, clone size, D gene, J gene. The D gene is left open where the match is weak. Size is omitted from some rows. Given values are once, few, many or a class for expanded clones.

CDR3aa: CASSPLNGALYF
CDR3nt: TGTGCCAGCAGTCCCTTGAACGGGGCCTTGTATTTT
v_gene: TRBV6-4
abundance: NA
d_gene: NA
j_gene: TRBJ2-3

CDR3aa: CASGAGTAKNIQYF
CDR3nt: TGTGCCAGCGGAGCCGGGACAGCCAAAAACATTCAGTACTTC
v_gene: TRBV7-8
abundance: NA
d_gene: NA
j_gene: TRBJ2-4

CDR3aa: CASSQDRRATNYGYTF
CDR3nt: TGTGCCAGCAGCCAGGACAGGAGAGCCACTAACTATGGCTACACCTTC
v_gene: TRBV7-9
abundance: NA
d_gene: TRBD1
j_gene: TRBJ1-2

CDR3aa: CASSTQGGTQYF
CDR3nt: TGTGCCAGCAGTACACAGGGGGGGACCCAGTACTTC
v_gene: TRBV6-5
abundance: once
d_gene: TRBD1
j_gene: TRBJ2-5

CDR3aa: CASTDGVPKGELFF
CDR3nt: TGCGCCAGCACGGACGGGGTCCCGAAAGGGGAGCTGTTTTTT
v_gene: TRBV5-1
abundance: NA
d_gene: NA
j_gene: TRBJ2-2

CDR3aa: CASSHLPPGLAGGSDTQYF
CDR3nt: TGTGCCAGCAGCCACCTACCCCCAGGACTAGCGGGGGGGTCAGATACGCAGTATTTT
v_gene: TRBV3-1/TRBV3-2
abundance: NA
d_gene: TRBD2
j_gene: TRBJ2-3

CDR3aa: CASSTRTGMNTEAFF
CDR3nt: TGTGCCAGCAGCACCCGGACAGGCATGAACACTGAAGCTTTCTTT
v_gene: TRBV5-4
abundance: NA
d_gene: TRBD1
j_gene: TRBJ1-1

CDR3aa: CASSPRNQYQETQYF
CDR3nt: TGTGCCAGCAGCCCCAGGAACCAGTACCAAGAGACCCAGTACTTC
v_gene: TRBV11-3
abundance: NA
d_gene: NA
j_gene: TRBJ2-5

CDR3aa: CATSDPNVPGGGYTF
CDR3nt: TGTGCCACCAGTGACCCGAATGTCCCCGGGGGTGGCTACACCTTC
v_gene: TRBV24-1
abundance: NA
d_gene: NA
j_gene: TRBJ1-2

CDR3aa: CASSYGTGRNQPQHF
CDR3nt: TGTGCCAGCAGTTATGGGACAGGGCGCAATCAGCCCCAGCATTTT
v_gene: TRBV28
abundance: NA
d_gene: TRBD1
j_gene: TRBJ1-5

CDR3aa: CASSLRAGKTQYF
CDR3nt: TGTGCCAGCAGTTTACGAGCGGGGAAGACCCAGTACTTC
v_gene: TRBV12-3/TRBV12-4
abundance: once
d_gene: TRBD2
j_gene: TRBJ2-5

CDR3aa: CASMGANYGYTF
CDR3nt: TGTGCCAGTATGGGAGCTAACTATGGCTACACCTTC
v_gene: TRBV19
abundance: once
d_gene: NA
j_gene: TRBJ1-2

CDR3aa: CASSLERGGADTQYF
CDR3nt: TGTGCCAGCAGCTTAGAGCGGGGGGGGGCAGATACGCAGTATTTT
v_gene: TRBV7-2
abundance: NA
d_gene: TRBD2
j_gene: TRBJ2-3

CDR3aa: CASSSSGYGEKLFF
CDR3nt: TGCGCCAGCAGCTCCTCAGGGTATGGGGAAAAACTGTTTTTT
v_gene: TRBV5-1
abundance: NA
d_gene: NA
j_gene: TRBJ1-4

CDR3aa: CASSPYDGVLNEKLFF
CDR3nt: TGCGCCAGCAGCCCCTATGACGGTGTACTTAATGAAAAACTGTTTTTT
v_gene: TRBV5-1
abundance: NA
d_gene: NA
j_gene: TRBJ1-4

CDR3aa: CASSYFGQGKNIQYF
CDR3nt: TGTGCCAGCAGTTACTTCGGACAGGGGAAAAACATTCAGTACTTC
v_gene: TRBV6-2/TRBV6-3
abundance: NA
d_gene: TRBD1
j_gene: TRBJ2-4

CDR3aa: CASSQVSGGAGNEQFF
CDR3nt: TGTGCCAGCAGCCAAGTCAGCGGGGGGGCCGGGAATGAGCAGTTCTTC
v_gene: TRBV14
abundance: NA
d_gene: TRBD2
j_gene: TRBJ2-1

CDR3aa: CASSQDWGRQETQYF
CDR3nt: TGTGCCAGCAGCCAAGATTGGGGCAGGCAAGAGACCCAGTACTTC
v_gene: TRBV3-1/TRBV3-2
abundance: NA
d_gene: NA
j_gene: TRBJ2-5

CDR3aa: CASSLSDRGYYGYTF
CDR3nt: TGTGCCAGCAGTTTATCGGACAGGGGTTACTATGGCTACACCTTC
v_gene: TRBV14
abundance: NA
d_gene: TRBD1
j_gene: TRBJ1-2

CDR3aa: CASSLGAGRVSYNEQFF
CDR3nt: TGTGCCAGCAGCTTAGGGGCGGGACGGGTCTCCTACAATGAGCAGTTCTTC
v_gene: TRBV7-9
abundance: NA
d_gene: NA
j_gene: TRBJ2-1

CDR3aa: CASSYGRTGITDTQYF
CDR3nt: TGTGCCAGCAGTTACGGAAGGACAGGGATCACAGATACGCAGTATTTT
v_gene: TRBV6-5
abundance: once
d_gene: TRBD1
j_gene: TRBJ2-3

CDR3aa: CATSDSWFGSGQFF
CDR3nt: TGTGCCACCAGTGATTCATGGTTTGGGTCTGGGCAGTTCTTC
v_gene: TRBV24-1
abundance: few
d_gene: NA
j_gene: TRBJ2-1

CDR3aa: CASSLLAGASRTDTQYF
CDR3nt: TGTGCCAGCAGTTTACTAGCGGGGGCCTCACGCACAGATACGCAGTATTTT
v_gene: TRBV28
abundance: NA
d_gene: TRBD2
j_gene: TRBJ2-3

CDR3aa: CATSRGEGHNEQFF
CDR3nt: TGTGCCACCAGCAGAGGGGAGGGCCACAATGAGCAGTTCTTC
v_gene: TRBV15
abundance: NA
d_gene: TRBD2
j_gene: TRBJ2-1

CDR3aa: CASSQLAGNEQFF
CDR3nt: TGTGCCAGCAGCCAACTAGCGGGCAATGAGCAGTTCTTC
v_gene: TRBV12-3/TRBV12-4
abundance: few
d_gene: TRBD2
j_gene: TRBJ2-1

CDR3aa: CASSEQGGSTDTQYF
CDR3nt: TGTGCCAGCAGTGAACAGGGGGGAAGCACAGATACGCAGTATTTT
v_gene: TRBV6-4
abundance: NA
d_gene: TRBD1
j_gene: TRBJ2-3

CDR3aa: CASSPDPGQFNEKLFF
CDR3nt: TGTGCCAGCAGCCCAGACCCGGGACAGTTTAATGAAAAACTGTTTTTT
v_gene: TRBV5-4
abundance: NA
d_gene: TRBD1
j_gene: TRBJ1-4

CDR3aa: CASTSRSGRTGELFF
CDR3nt: TGTGCCAGCACCTCACGGTCCGGGCGTACCGGGGAGCTGTTTTTT
v_gene: TRBV3-1/TRBV3-2
abundance: NA
d_gene: NA
j_gene: TRBJ2-2

CDR3aa: CASSQDPRLAGVYEQYF
CDR3nt: TGTGCCAGCAGCCAAGATCCCCGGCTAGCGGGGGTGTACGAGCAGTACTTC
v_gene: TRBV14
abundance: once
d_gene: TRBD2
j_gene: TRBJ2-7

CDR3aa: CASSLGGLSVSYNEQFF
CDR3nt: TGTGCCAGCAGCTTGGGGGGACTATCGGTATCCTACAATGAGCAGTTCTTC
v_gene: TRBV7-2
abundance: once
d_gene: TRBD2
j_gene: TRBJ2-1

CDR3aa: CASSLEGGPAYEQYF
CDR3nt: TGTGCCAGCAGTTTAGAGGGGGGCCCAGCCTACGAGCAGTACTTC
v_gene: TRBV28
abundance: NA
d_gene: NA
j_gene: TRBJ2-7

CDR3aa: CASSLGQGAPGANVLTF
CDR3nt: TGTGCCAGCAGCCTTGGACAGGGGGCGCCAGGGGCCAACGTCCTGACTTTC
v_gene: TRBV5-4
abundance: NA
d_gene: TRBD1
j_gene: TRBJ2-6

CDR3aa: CASGLAASTDTQYF
CDR3nt: TGTGCTAGTGGTTTGGCAGCCAGCACAGATACGCAGTATTTT
v_gene: TRBV12-5
abundance: NA
d_gene: NA
j_gene: TRBJ2-3

CDR3aa: CASSPYWGGLWTDTQYF
CDR3nt: TGTGCCAGCAGTCCATACTGGGGAGGGTTGTGGACAGATACGCAGTATTTT
v_gene: TRBV27
abundance: NA
d_gene: TRBD2
j_gene: TRBJ2-3

CDR3aa: CASSRSAGPQETQYF
CDR3nt: TGTGCCAGCAGCAGGTCGGCAGGCCCCCAAGAGACCCAGTACTTC
v_gene: TRBV5-4
abundance: NA
d_gene: NA
j_gene: TRBJ2-5

CDR3aa: CATSDPQGETQYF
CDR3nt: TGTGCCACCAGTGACCCACAAGGAGAGACCCAGTACTTC
v_gene: TRBV24-1
abundance: once
d_gene: NA
j_gene: TRBJ2-5

CDR3aa: CASRDRSINQPQHF
CDR3nt: TGTGCCAGCAGGGACAGGAGTATCAATCAGCCCCAGCATTTT
v_gene: TRBV19
abundance: NA
d_gene: TRBD1
j_gene: TRBJ1-5

CDR3aa: CASSIGTGELFF
CDR3nt: TGTGCCAGTAGTATAGGAACCGGGGAGCTGTTTTTT
v_gene: TRBV19
abundance: NA
d_gene: NA
j_gene: TRBJ2-2

CDR3aa: CASSMDRGRSSYNSPLHF
CDR3nt: TGTGCCAGCAGTATGGACAGGGGGCGAAGCTCCTATAATTCACCCCTCCACTTT
v_gene: TRBV2
abundance: once
d_gene: TRBD1
j_gene: TRBJ1-6

CDR3aa: CASSIDPGTRTEAFF
CDR3nt: TGTGCCAGCAGCATCGACCCAGGGACCCGCACTGAAGCTTTCTTT
v_gene: TRBV7-9
abundance: NA
d_gene: NA
j_gene: TRBJ1-1

CDR3aa: CASSYSTGGWETQYF
CDR3nt: TGTGCCAGCAGTTACTCCACAGGGGGCTGGGAGACCCAGTACTTC
v_gene: TRBV6-6
abundance: NA
d_gene: TRBD1
j_gene: TRBJ2-5

CDR3aa: CASSAYPQGSNQPQHF
CDR3nt: TGTGCCAGCAGCGCGTACCCCCAGGGGAGCAATCAGCCCCAGCATTTT
v_gene: TRBV7-8
abundance: NA
d_gene: NA
j_gene: TRBJ1-5

CDR3aa: CASSLGPRTNTGELFF
CDR3nt: TGTGCCAGCAGCTTGGGACCCCGTACGAACACCGGGGAGCTGTTTTTT
v_gene: TRBV5-4
abundance: NA
d_gene: NA
j_gene: TRBJ2-2

CDR3aa: CASSLRGGIRPDTDTQYF
CDR3nt: TGTGCCAGCAGCCTGCGGGGGGGGATAAGGCCGGACACAGATACGCAGTATTTT
v_gene: TRBV3-1/TRBV3-2
abundance: NA
d_gene: TRBD2
j_gene: TRBJ2-3

CDR3aa: CASREGSGTEAFF
CDR3nt: TGTGCCAGCAGGGAAGGATCCGGCACTGAAGCTTTCTTT
v_gene: TRBV7-9
abundance: NA
d_gene: NA
j_gene: TRBJ1-1

CDR3aa: CSVASLANTGELFF
CDR3nt: TGCAGCGTTGCGTCCCTAGCGAACACCGGGGAGCTGTTTTTT
v_gene: TRBV29-1
abundance: NA
d_gene: NA
j_gene: TRBJ2-2

CDR3aa: CASSEFPGTGIGANSPLHF
CDR3nt: TGTGCCAGCAGTGAATTCCCCGGGACAGGGATCGGCGCTAATTCACCCCTCCACTTT
v_gene: TRBV2
abundance: NA
d_gene: TRBD1
j_gene: TRBJ1-6

CDR3aa: CASRGNEKLFF
CDR3nt: TGTGCCAGCAGGGGTAATGAAAAACTGTTTTTT
v_gene: TRBV27
abundance: NA
d_gene: NA
j_gene: TRBJ1-4

CDR3aa: CASSQGVYEQYF
CDR3nt: TGTGCCAGCAGCCAAGGGGTTTACGAGCAGTACTTC
v_gene: TRBV3-1/TRBV3-2
abundance: few
d_gene: NA
j_gene: TRBJ2-7

CDR3aa: CAIRVRTNTEAFF
CDR3nt: TGTGCCATCAGGGTCAGAACGAACACTGAAGCTTTCTTT
v_gene: TRBV10-3
abundance: once
d_gene: NA
j_gene: TRBJ1-1

CDR3aa: CSASVGFYGYTF
CDR3nt: TGCAGTGCTAGTGTCGGTTTTTATGGCTACACCTTC
v_gene: TRBV20-1
abundance: NA
d_gene: NA
j_gene: TRBJ1-2

CDR3aa: CASSTGTFNQETQYF
CDR3nt: TGTGCCAGCAGTACCGGGACATTCAACCAAGAGACCCAGTACTTC
v_gene: TRBV6-6
abundance: NA
d_gene: NA
j_gene: TRBJ2-5

CDR3aa: CASRATFQSPLHF
CDR3nt: TGTGCCAGCAGGGCGACTTTCCAATCACCCCTCCACTTT
v_gene: TRBV6-4
abundance: NA
d_gene: NA
j_gene: TRBJ1-6

CDR3aa: CASSPRQRVGSSSYEQYF
CDR3nt: TGCGCCAGCAGCCCAAGACAGAGGGTGGGGTCCTCCTCCTACGAGCAGTACTTC
v_gene: TRBV5-1
abundance: NA
d_gene: NA
j_gene: TRBJ2-7

CDR3aa: CASSLGDRGSPQHF
CDR3nt: TGCGCCAGCAGCTTGGGGGACAGGGGTTCTCCCCAGCATTTT
v_gene: TRBV5-1
abundance: once
d_gene: TRBD1
j_gene: TRBJ1-5

CDR3aa: CATLDRMNTEAFF
CDR3nt: TGTGCCACCTTAGACAGAATGAACACTGAAGCTTTCTTT
v_gene: TRBV19
abundance: NA
d_gene: NA
j_gene: TRBJ1-1

CDR3aa: CASSTTGLGETQYF
CDR3nt: TGTGCCAGCAGCACGACAGGGCTTGGAGAGACCCAGTACTTC
v_gene: TRBV5-6
abundance: NA
d_gene: TRBD1
j_gene: TRBJ2-5

CDR3aa: CASRAYTEAFF
CDR3nt: TGTGCCAGCCGGGCGTACACTGAAGCTTTCTTT
v_gene: TRBV6-5
abundance: NA
d_gene: NA
j_gene: TRBJ1-1

CDR3aa: CASSLRRSYNSPLHF
CDR3nt: TGTGCCAGCAGCTTAAGAAGGTCCTATAATTCACCCCTCCACTTT
v_gene: TRBV11-2
abundance: NA
d_gene: NA
j_gene: TRBJ1-6